Listed below are T cell receptor beta chains from one sample, sequenced in a study of blood T cell repertoires in COVID-19. TCRdb keeps only in-frame clones here, not all; method: immunoSEQ multiplex PCR. The table has under 300,000 clones, 80% to 95% seen once. The sample was PBMCs or T cells enriched from blood (not recorded which). All receptors come from a young woman who had recovered from COVID-19. Each CDR3 is given with its conserved first and last residue.

v_gene	j_gene	CDR3aa
TRBV7-3	TRBJ2-2	CASSPVRTSDSGELFF
TRBV7-6	TRBJ2-7	CASRRQGVAYEQYF
TRBV5-1	TRBJ2-2	CASSLGGRTYTGELFF
TRBV5-8	TRBJ1-2	CASSSYARNYGYTF
TRBV15	TRBJ1-1	CATKSPFSFGRGNTEAFF
TRBV11-3	TRBJ2-1	CASSQNLGRRSYNEQFF
TRBV28	TRBJ2-7	CASSRTVGGRLYEQYF
TRBV28	TRBJ1-6	CASSWTGNSPLHF
TRBV9	TRBJ2-1	CASSVHLGSGVSSRDEQFF
TRBV6-5	TRBJ1-1	CASSSEGTEAFF